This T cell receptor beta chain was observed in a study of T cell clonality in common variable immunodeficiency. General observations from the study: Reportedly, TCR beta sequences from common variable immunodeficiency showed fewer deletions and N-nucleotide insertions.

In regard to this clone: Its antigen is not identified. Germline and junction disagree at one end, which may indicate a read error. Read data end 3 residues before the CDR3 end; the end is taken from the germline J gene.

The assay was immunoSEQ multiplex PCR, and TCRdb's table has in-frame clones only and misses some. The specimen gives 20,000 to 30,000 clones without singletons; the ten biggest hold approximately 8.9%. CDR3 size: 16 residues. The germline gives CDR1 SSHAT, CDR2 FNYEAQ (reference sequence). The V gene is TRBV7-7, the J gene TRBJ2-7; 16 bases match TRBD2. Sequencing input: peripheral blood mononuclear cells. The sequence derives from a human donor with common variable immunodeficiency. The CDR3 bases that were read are TGTGCTAGCAGCATGGGGACTAGCGGGAGGGTCGACGAG. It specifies CASSMGTSGRVDE. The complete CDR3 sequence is CASSMGTSGRVDEQYF.